The present T cell receptor (beta chain) was sequenced within a study of T-cell memory formation after mild COVID-19. Across the whole study: The TCR clusters were mostly specific to one donor. Whole-study findings and limits: The main location of contracting CD4+ clones was CM and EM, and that of contracting CD8+ clones was EMRA. From day 15 to 85, contracting clones were balanced between CD4 and CD8, whereas later expanders leaned toward CD4+.

The TCR alpha and TCR beta cDNA libraries, bearing sample barcodes and UMIs, were generated by 5'RACE using constant-segment primers. TCRdb itself ran the 5' RACE reads through MiXCR, one entry per CDR3 protein. The table lists about 400,000 distinct CDR3 sequences, over 15% of them singletons. The germline V gene has CDR1 SGHTA and CDR2 FQGNSA. This CDR3 spans 13 amino acids. J was trimmed by 8 bases and V by 6 bases; bases with no gene match: 4. In regard to this clonotype: Its antigen is still unknown.

This TCR was sampled from a man aged 18 to 35 who had mild COVID-19 (a few samples of this study predate the infection). Cell type and time point are not known. V is TRBV7-2 and J is TRBJ1-6, with 7 bases lining up with TRBD1. The sequenced sample was PBMCs or a T cell subset sorted from them (not recorded which). DNA of the CDR3: TGTGCCAGCAGACCAGGGGGGCATTCACCCCTCCACTTT. Its translation is CASRPGGHSPLHF.